This TCR beta chain stems from a study of beta chain features in type 1 diabetes. Purities over 95% were achieved in all sorted populations. As every portion of the isolated RNA was reverse transcribed, the sequencing read expressed TCRB transcripts. Profiling relied on immunoSEQ multiplex PCR, and the TCRdb table lists in-frame clones only, not all of them. The table shows around 200,000 clones, with more than 10% occurring only once. This CDR3 is 14 amino acids long. After removal of 1 base from V and 3 bases from J, the junction contained 4 bases not matched to a gene. Per the germline V gene, CDR1 is GTSNPN and CDR2 is SVGIG (reference sequence).

The receptor was derived from a young woman in good health. The chain recombines TRBV30 with TRBJ2-7; TRBD1 agrees at 9 bases. Sequencing used central memory CD4+ T cells from blood. The CDR3, as DNA: TGTGCCTGGAGTGAAGACAGGGGGTTCTACGAGCAGTACTTC. This codes for CAWSEDRGFYEQYF.